This T cell receptor (beta chain) emerged from a study of blood T cell repertoires in COVID-19. V trimming: 5 bases; J trimming: 0 bases; junction bases outside the gene matches: 6. The CDR3 consists of 17 residues. Germline values: CDR1 MDHEN, CDR2 SYDVKM. Using immunoSEQ multiplex PCR, the repertoire was profiled, and TCRdb retains in-frame clones only, with some absent. This table has some 300,000 clones, 85% to 90% appearing once. This clonotype originated in a woman in her forties or fifties who had been exposed to COVID-19. The chain links TRBV28 to TRBJ2-2; 10 bases agree with TRBD1. The sequencing input was PBMCs or T cells enriched from blood (not recorded which). The CDR3 bases are TGTGCCAGCAGTCCCGCCGACAGGGGGCCGAACACCGGGGAGCTGTTTTTT. This gives the protein CASSPADRGPNTGELFF.